This TCR beta chain was profiled in a study of shared clonotypes between healthy human individuals. General observations from the study: Clonotype sharing among donors was thought likely to change with sequencing depth.

CDR1 and CDR2 from the germline V gene are MNHNY and SVGAGI (reference sequence). The CDR3 runs 15 residues. V was trimmed by 7 bases and J by 1 base, leaving 16 bases between them. Method: immunoSEQ multiplex PCR; TCRdb's copy keeps in-frame clones and lacks some. This table holds just under 350,000 clones, 73% found once. This clone was seen more than once but under ten times. Its antigen remains unidentified. Sequenced: memory CD4+ T cells sorted from blood. Noted subset: CD45RA-negative fraction. This clonotype was sampled from a man aged 25 to 40 in good health. The chain combines TRBV6-6 with TRBJ1-1; maybe TRBD1 (5 bases). Written as DNA, the CDR3 is TGTGCCAGCACCCAAGCGGGGGGATGGAACACTGAAGCTTTCTTT. Translated, it gives CASTQAGGWNTEAFF.